The text below deals with one TCR beta chain. Some clones are missing from TCRdb's copy, which holds only in-frame ones; the method was immunoSEQ multiplex PCR. The sample has 130,000 to 150,000 clones, roughly 76% seen once; the top ten hold roughly 8%. The CDR3 consists of 18 residues. The V gene's germline CDR1 is MGHRA and CDR2 YSYEKL. V lost 0 bases, J lost 0 bases, and 12 bases lay in between. This sample stems from a study of blood T cell repertoires in COVID-19. Study summary: In each case, the material was cDNA or gDNA derived from T cells, B-cell-depleted T cells, or PBMCs.

The material sequenced was peripheral blood. The rearrangement uses TRBV4-1 and TRBJ2-6, with a weak D call TRBD1 (6 bases). This receptor was identified in a human donor with acute or convalescent COVID-19. The donor label of this sample is uncertain. In DNA, the CDR3 is TGCGCCAGCAGCCAAGATGGCGACAGGAGCTCTGGGGCCAACGTCCTGACTTTC. It specifies CASSQDGDRSSGANVLTF.